Shown below are 16 T cell receptor beta chains from a single sample sequenced in a study of OX40 agonist ivuxolimab in advanced cancers. TCRdb's copy holds only in-frame clones and misses some; the assay was immunoSEQ multiplex PCR. This sample has 5,000 to 6,000 clones, with 90% found just once. The sequenced sample was CD4+ or CD8+ T cells sorted from blood, obtained in a trial of the OX40 agonist ivuxolimab. These receptors originate from an adult with an advanced solid tumor such as melanoma, head and neck, liver or kidney cancer.

The chain has TRBV9 and TRBJ2-7; no clear D gene. Germline assignment: CDR1 SGDLS and CDR2 YYNGEE. Trimming left V 0 bases short and J 4 bases short, with 11 bases between. The CDR3 has 14 residues. The CDR3 loop reads CASSVGSNLYEQYF. The DNA for the CDR3 is TGTGCCAGCAGCGTAGGTAGTAACCTGTACGAGCAGTACTTC.

The chain has TRBV7-8 and TRBJ2-2; D is perhaps TRBD1 (5 bases). This CDR3 spans 16 amino acids. In germline, CDR1 is SGHVS, CDR2 FQNEAQ. The V and J ends lost 6 bases and 4 bases respectively, with 18 bases between them. The CDR3 bases are TGTGCCAGCAGTACCCATCAGGGTTTGGTCACCGGGGAGCTGTTTTTT. Residues: CASSTHQGLVTGELFF.

The chain joins TRBV13 to TRBJ1-1; 8 bases map to TRBD1. J gave up 5 bases and V 0 bases, and 2 bases lay outside the gene matches. From germline, CDR1 is PRHDT and CDR2 FYEKMQ (reference sequence). The CDR3 has 14 amino acids. The CDR3 spells CASSLGTGATEAFF. The CDR3, as DNA: TGTGCCAGCAGCTTAGGGACAGGGGCGACTGAAGCTTTCTTT.

The CDR3 here is CASSLRGPQWSEQYF. For the CDR3, the DNA is TGTGCCAGCAGCTTACGGGGACCCCAGTGGAGCGAGCAGTACTTC. This chain uses TRBV7-6 with TRBJ2-7, with D perhaps assigned TRBD1 or TRBD2 (5 bases each). Germline assignment: CDR1 SGHVS and CDR2 FNYEAQ. The CDR3 sequence is 15 residues long. V lost 2 bases and J lost 6, with 17 bases in between.

The V gene is TRBV7-8, the J gene TRBJ2-5; D is perhaps TRBD1 (6 bases). The CDR3 consists of 18 residues. CDR1 and CDR2 from the germline V gene are SGHVS and FQNEAQ. The V and J ends lost 5 bases and 1 base respectively, with 23 bases between them. The CDR3 loop is CASSPPWGQEGVQETQYF. The DNA for the CDR3 is TGTGCCAGCAGCCCCCCGTGGGGGCAAGAGGGGGTCCAAGAGACCCAGTACTTC.

The rearrangement uses TRBV19 and TRBJ2-3, with a weak D call TRBD2 (5 bases). The CDR3 extends over 15 amino acids. Germline CDR1 is LNHDA and CDR2 is SQIVND (reference sequence). Deletions cut 1 base from V and 4 bases from J, with 12 bases between. CDR3 protein: CASSIGAGIADTQYF. The DNA for the CDR3 is TGTGCCAGTAGTATAGGGGCCGGGATCGCAGATACGCAGTATTTT.

The V call is TRBV11-2, the J call TRBJ2-1, with 8 bases identical to TRBD2. CDR1 is SGHAT and CDR2 is FQNNGV in the germline V gene. The CDR3 consists of 15 residues. The trim removed 3 bases at V and 5 bases at J, leaving 6 bases unmatched. In DNA, the CDR3 is TGTGCCAGCAGCTTCTCGACTAGCGAAAACAATGAGCAGTTCTTC. Residues: CASSFSTSENNEQFF. The full variable domain, rest sourced from reference TRBV11-2 and TRBJ2-1, is EAGVAQSPRYKIIEKRQSVAFWCNPISGHATLYWYQQILGQGPKLLIQFQNNGVVDDSQLPKDRFSAERLKGVDSTLKIQPAKLEDSAVYLCASSFSTSENNEQFFGPGTRLTVL.

This clone was recorded a few times. This chain connects TRBV29-1 to TRBJ1-2; weak D call: TRBD1 (6 bases). Germline CDR1 is SQVTM and CDR2 is ANQGSEA. The CDR3 runs 10 residues. The CDR3 is CSVRGQGYTF. The CDR3 nucleotides are TGCAGTGTGCGGGGGCAAGGCTACACCTTC.

The chain joins TRBV2 to TRBJ1-3; 8 bases map to TRBD1. This CDR3 has 16 amino acids. V was pared by 7 bases and J by 3 bases, with 11 bases of the junction left unmatched. Germline loops: CDR1 SNHLY, CDR2 FYNNEI. CDR3 bases: TGTGCCAGCAAAGATACGACAGGGGACGTTGGAAACACCATATATTTT. Translating it yields CASKDTTGDVGNTIYF.

This sequence joins TRBV19 and TRBJ1-1; no definite D call. This CDR3 region has 13 residues. The V end lost 7 bases, the J end lost 1 base, and 10 bases lay between the germline ends. Looked up from germline, CDR1 is LNHDA and CDR2 is SQIVND (reference sequence). CDR3 in DNA: TGTGCCAGTACCTTGGACGGGAACACTGAAGCTTTCTTT. This translates into CASTLDGNTEAFF. The full variable domain, rest sourced from reference TRBV19 and TRBJ1-1, is DGGITQSPKYLFRKEGQNVTLSCEQNLNHDAMYWYRQDPGQGLRLIYYSQIVNDFQKGDIAEGYSVSREKKESFPLTVTSAQKNPTAFYLCASTLDGNTEAFFGQGTRLTVV.

The sample holds one count of this clone. This chain connects TRBV11-2 to TRBJ2-1; TRBD2 agrees at 10 bases. V dropped 5 bases and J dropped 3; count of bases not matched to a gene: 4. The germline V gene encodes CDR1 SGHAT and CDR2 FQNNGV. The CDR3 length is 15 residues. CDR3 protein: CASSIASGSYNEQFF. The CDR3 region has the DNA TGTGCCAGCAGCATTGCTAGCGGGAGCTACAATGAGCAGTTCTTC.

The CDR3 reads CASGSRAEQFF. In DNA form, the CDR3 reads TGTGCCAGTGGGAGCCGGGCTGAGCAGTTCTTC. The chain couples TRBV19 to TRBJ2-1; a possible D gene is TRBD2 (5 bases). V lost 8 bases and J 9 bases, leaving 11 bases between the germline ends. Germline CDR1 LNHDA, CDR2 SQIVND (reference sequence). The CDR3 is made up of 11 amino acids.

The genes are TRBV27 and TRBJ2-3; 12 nucleotides match TRBD2. Germline-derived CDR1 and CDR2 are MNHEY and SMNVEV (reference sequence). CDR3 length: 15 residues. Trimming at V came to 7 bases and at J to 4 bases, leaving 6 bases not matched to a gene. The CDR3 loop is CASTRLAGVSDTQYF. The CDR3 DNA reads as TGTGCCAGCACCCGACTAGCGGGAGTTTCAGATACGCAGTATTTT.

The rearrangement uses TRBV9 and TRBJ1-2; weak D call: TRBD1 (6 bases). Germline V CDR1 and CDR2: SGDLS, YYNGEE. The ends were cut back, 2 bases at V and 2 bases at J, with 10 bases in the middle. This CDR3 contains 14 residues. CDR3 residues: CASSVGRGNYGYTF. In DNA, the CDR3 is TGTGCCAGCAGCGTTGGCAGGGGAAACTATGGCTACACCTTC.

This clone was detected a few times. The chain's CDR3 is CASSRIGSEQYF. In DNA form, the CDR3 reads TGTGCCAGCAGCCGCATAGGTTCCGAGCAGTACTTC. The J gene is TRBJ2-7, the V gene TRBV4-2; D call uncertain. CDR1 is LGHNA and CDR2 is YNFKEQ in the germline V gene. V was cut by 4 bases and J by 6 bases, with 10 bases left in between. The CDR3 has 12 residues.

The chain combines TRBV19 with TRBJ2-5; D gene ambiguous. CDR3 length equals 13 residues. In germline, CDR1 is LNHDA, CDR2 SQIVND (reference sequence). Trimming took off 4 bases at V and 0 bases at J, with 6 bases between the two ends. The CDR3 spells CASSRPYQETQYF. DNA of the CDR3: TGTGCCAGTAGTAGGCCCTACCAAGAGACCCAGTACTTC. The full variable domain, its missing parts supplied by reference TRBV19 and TRBJ2-5, is DGGITQSPKYLFRKEGQNVTLSCEQNLNHDAMYWYRQDPGQGLRLIYYSQIVNDFQKGDIAEGYSVSREKKESFPLTVTSAQKNPTAFYLCASSRPYQETQYFGPGTRLLVL.